This T cell receptor beta chain was retrieved from a study of T-cell reconstitution after alpha-beta-depleted transplantation in children. Study-wide results and caveats: Expanded clones from the graft, numbering several hundred, reportedly supplied alpha-beta T cells about two months after transplant. Surviving recipient T cells and thymic progenitors accounted for the high day-60 TCRbeta diversity observed in some patients. The authors attributed T-cell counts and diversity one year after transplant mostly to newly produced T cells.

Unique molecular identifiers tagged the TCRbeta library. MiXCR was run by TCRdb on the PCR reads, yielding one entry per CDR3 protein. The sample has approximately 190,000 distinct CDR3 sequences, approximately 6% seen once. The V and J ends lost 0 bases and 0 bases respectively, with 13 bases between them. CDR3 length: 16 amino acids. Germline V gives CDR1 DFQATT, CDR2 SNEGSKA (reference sequence). This clonotype was seen at least ten times. No antigen is known for it. This sequence joins TRBV20-1 and TRBJ2-3; D possibly matches TRBD1 or TRBD2 (5 bases each). The input for sequencing was PBMCs, taken before TCRalphabeta/CD19-depleted stem cell transplant. This TCR derives from a girl in the first two years of life with combined immunodeficiency, due to receive a stem cell transplant. The CDR3 sequence is CSARDGTVPSTDTQYF. The CDR3, as DNA: TGCAGTGCTAGAGACGGGACCGTGCCCAGCACAGATACGCAGTATTTT.